The 29 T cell receptor beta chains below come from one sample, sequenced in a study of blood T cell repertoires in COVID-19. This table comes from immunoSEQ multiplex PCR, and its TCRdb copy is limited to in-frame clones, with some not included. This table holds approximately 190,000 clones, over 80% found once. Sequenced: PBMCs or T cells enriched from blood (not recorded which). These receptors came from a woman in her 30s who had been exposed to COVID-19.

The chain has TRBV7-2 and TRBJ2-3, with 8 bases identical to TRBD2. The germline gives CDR1 SGHTA, CDR2 FQGNSA. The CDR3 length is 15 residues. J gave up 1 base and V 1 base, and 1 base lay outside the gene matches. CDR3 amino acids: CASSLGRGGTDTQYF. As DNA, the CDR3 is TGTGCCAGCAGCTTAGGGCGGGGGGGCACAGATACGCAGTATTTT.

CDR3 region: CASGPGGGSLTNEAFF. DNA of the CDR3: TGTGCCAGCGGACCAGGAGGCGGCAGCTTAACAAATGAAGCTTTCTTT. The chain has TRBV9 and TRBJ1-1; no reliable D call. The V gene lost 7 bases and the J gene lost 7 bases, with 26 bases spanning the gap. This CDR3 is built from 16 residues. The germline V gene encodes CDR1 SGDLS and CDR2 YYNGEE. The whole variable domain, filled in from reference TRBV9 and TRBJ1-1, reads DSGVTQTPKHLITATGQRVTLRCSPRSGDLSVYWYQQSLDQGLQFLIQYYNGEERAKGNILERFSAQQFPDLHSELNLSSLELGDSALYFCASGPGGGSLTNEAFFGQGTRLTVV.

This chain uses TRBV2 with TRBJ1-4, with a possible D match to TRBD1 (6 bases). This CDR3 has 15 residues. Germline-derived CDR1 and CDR2 are SNHLY and FYNNEI. The V end lost 6 bases, the J end lost 3 bases, and 14 bases lay between the germline ends. This CDR3 reads CASRLQGSANEKLFF. In nucleotides, the CDR3 is TGTGCCAGCAGACTCCAGGGGAGTGCTAATGAAAAACTGTTTTTT.

V gene TRBV7-7 combines with J gene TRBJ2-2; D ambiguous. Germline assignment: CDR1 SSHAT and CDR2 FNYEAQ (reference sequence). This CDR3 has 14 amino acids. This CDR3 is CATQVGFYTGELFF. CDR3 nucleotides: TGTGCTACCCAGGTTGGGTTTTACACCGGGGAGCTGTTTTTT.

The chain combines TRBV10-3 with TRBJ1-1; 8 nucleotides line up with TRBD1. This CDR3 has 14 residues. Unmatched junction bases numbered 3, after V lost 4 bases and J lost 2 bases. Germline loops: CDR1 ENHRY, CDR2 SYGVKD. In DNA, the CDR3 is TGTGCCATCAGTGGGGACAGGCAAAACACTGAAGCTTTCTTT. Protein sequence: CAISGDRQNTEAFF.

This clone was seen only once. V usage is TRBV21-1 and J usage is TRBJ2-7; the table's D call TRBD1 went unverified against the DNA. TRBV21-1 counts as a pseudogene. The CDR3 contains 15 residues. The CDR3 protein is CASSKAPDPIYEQYF. The CDR3 coding sequence is TGTGCCAGCAGCAAAGCCCCAGATCCCATCTACGAGCAGTACTTC.

This rearrangement joins TRBV9 to TRBJ1-4, with TRBD1 matching 8 bases. The CDR3 length is 15 residues. Germline V gives CDR1 SGDLS, CDR2 YYNGEE. J lost 10 bases, V lost 0 bases, and 8 bases had no gene match. CDR3 DNA sequence: TGTGCCAGCAGCGTAGGGGCAGGGGGCGAGGGAAAACTGTTTTTT. Translation: CASSVGAGGEGKLFF.

The V and J genes are TRBV11-2 and TRBJ1-3, with a possible D match to TRBD1 (6 bases). The CDR3 covers 17 residues. V shed 1 base and J shed 4 bases, with 17 bases lying between them. Per germline, CDR1 SGHAT and CDR2 FQNNGV. The CDR3: CASSLGPGQSSGNTIYF. The CDR3 coding sequence is TGTGCCAGCAGCTTAGGCCCCGGACAGTCCTCAGGAAACACCATATATTTT.

V and J are TRBV15 and TRBJ2-7, with TRBD2 as a possible D gene (5 bases). The ends were cut back, 0 bases at V and 0 bases at J, with 9 bases in the middle. Germline CDR1 LNHNV, CDR2 YYDKDF (reference sequence). The CDR3 length is 15 residues. For the CDR3, the DNA is TGTGCCACCAGCAGAGACGCCGGGATCTCCTACGAGCAGTACTTC. The encoded protein is CATSRDAGISYEQYF.

The chain recombines TRBV14 with TRBJ2-3; 8 bases match TRBD2. Trimming at V came to 0 bases and at J to 0 bases, leaving 17 bases not matched to a gene. The CDR3 is 21 residues long. In germline, CDR1 is SGHDN, CDR2 FVKESK. CDR3 nucleotides: TGTGCCAGCAGCCAAGATTCTTTCCAGGTTAGCGGGACGCCAAGCACAGATACGCAGTATTTT. It codes for CASSQDSFQVSGTPSTDTQYF.

The CDR3 sequence: CASSLGSLALNEQFF. The CDR3, as DNA: TGTGCCAGCAGCTTAGGCTCCTTGGCCCTGAATGAGCAGTTCTTC. V is TRBV7-2 and J is TRBJ2-1; D gene ambiguous. The length of the CDR3 is 15 residues. Per the germline V gene, CDR1 is SGHTA and CDR2 is FQGNSA. V dropped 1 base and J dropped 7 bases, with 14 bases sitting between them.

This clone has only one observation. V and J are TRBV4-2 and TRBJ2-1, with 14 bases identical to TRBD2. The CDR3 totals 15 residues. J was trimmed by 4 bases and V by 10 bases; bases with no gene match: 6. Germline-derived CDR1 and CDR2 are LGHNA and YNFKEQ. The CDR3 loop reads CATGTSGGEYNEQFF. The CDR3 DNA sequence: TGTGCCACTGGGACTAGCGGGGGAGAATACAATGAGCAGTTCTTC.

This chain links TRBV30 with TRBJ2-3, with 7 bases fitting TRBD1. V shed 3 bases and J 0 bases; nucleotides not matched to a gene: 12. The CDR3 has 17 amino acids. Germline V lookup: CDR1 GTSNPN, CDR2 SVGIG (reference sequence). DNA for the CDR3: TGTGCCTGGAGCGCACTTGGGGCAGGGGGAAGCACAGATACGCAGTATTTT. It encodes CAWSALGAGGSTDTQYF. Supplemented by reference TRBV30 and TRBJ2-3, the full variable domain reads SQTIHQWPATLVQPVGSPLSLECTVEGTSNPNLYWYRQAAGRGLQLLFYSVGIGQISSEVPQNLSASRPQDRQFILSSKKLLLSDSGFYLCAWSALGAGGSTDTQYFGPGTRLTVL.

The rearrangement uses TRBV7-9 and TRBJ1-2, with D possibly TRBD1 on 6 matching bases. V was cut by 5 bases and J by 3 bases, with 16 bases left in between. The CDR3 is 15 residues long. From germline, CDR1 is SEHNR and CDR2 FQNEAQ (reference sequence). The CDR3 here is CASSLARGADYGYTF. The CDR3 nucleotides read TGTGCCAGCAGCCTCGCCAGGGGCGCGGACTATGGCTACACCTTC.

The genes are TRBV10-3 and TRBJ1-1; 8 positions match TRBD1. The V and J ends lost 6 bases and 5 bases, in that order; junction bases with no gene match: 5. Germline V gene lookup returns CDR1 ENHRY and CDR2 SYGVKD. This CDR3 is 13 amino acids long. The CDR3 sequence: CAISPQGDTEAFF. Here the CDR3 DNA reads TGTGCCATCAGCCCACAGGGGGATACTGAAGCTTTCTTT.

The count of this clone is one. The rearrangement links TRBV3-1 (or the pseudogene TRBV3-2) to TRBJ2-5; unclear D gene. V was cut by 0 bases and J by 0 bases, with 5 bases left in between. The CDR3 is 14 residues long. Germline loops: CDR1 LGHDT, CDR2 YNNKEL (reference sequence). CDR3 region: CASSQDADQETQYF. CDR3 in DNA: TGTGCCAGCAGCCAAGACGCGGACCAAGAGACCCAGTACTTC.

The chain has TRBV30 and TRBJ1-6; D is perhaps TRBD1 (5 bases). The CDR3 has 14 residues. The germline V gene has CDR1 GTSNPN and CDR2 SVGIG (reference sequence). The germline V and J ends were trimmed by 0 bases and 7 bases, with 10 bases remaining between them. Written as DNA, the CDR3 is TGTGCCTGGAGTGTAGAGACAGTCAATTCACCCCTCCACTTT. Amino acid sequence: CAWSVETVNSPLHF.

This chain connects TRBV28 to TRBJ1-2; D uncertain. V was clipped by 4 bases and J by 7 bases, with 10 bases between them. Per germline, CDR1 MDHEN and CDR2 SYDVKM. The CDR3 length is 12 residues. The DNA of the CDR3 is TGTGCCAGCAGTTCGGTGATTGGTGGCTACACCTTC. Its protein is CASSSVIGGYTF.

The V and J genes are TRBV11-2 and TRBJ2-1; 7 nucleotides align to TRBD1. CDR3 length: 15 amino acids. Trimming took 5 bases from V and 7 from J; bases not matched to a gene: 11. CDR1 is SGHAT, CDR2 FQNNGV, per germline. The CDR3 DNA reads TGTGCCAGCAGCCGCGAGGGGGCAGGGCGGAATGAGCAGTTCTTC. Its translation is CASSREGAGRNEQFF.

This clone has a count of ten or more. The chain couples TRBV5-1 to TRBJ2-3; D perhaps matches TRBD2 (6 bases). The CDR3 is made up of 15 amino acids. Looked up from germline, CDR1 is SGHRS and CDR2 is YFSETQ. Between the trimmed V and J ends, which lost 7 bases and 6 bases, there was a span of 21 bases. The CDR3 reads CASRTAGGAYDTQYF. The CDR3 DNA reads as TGCGCCAGCCGAACTGCGGGCGGGGCTTATGATACGCAGTATTTT.

This chain joins TRBV2 and TRBJ1-1; D is uncertain. The CDR3 runs 10 residues. Trimming removed 1 base at V and 12 bases at J, with 6 bases between. Germline CDR1 and CDR2: SNHLY and FYNNEI. The DNA of the CDR3 is TGTGCCAGCAGTGAAGAACATCCTTTCTTT. It codes for CASSEEHPFF.

The chain has TRBV2 and TRBJ2-7, with TRBD1 identical over 9 bases. CDR1 is SNHLY and CDR2 is FYNNEI in the germline V gene. The CDR3 is made up of 14 amino acids. Germline trimming cut 9 bases from V and 4 bases from J; bases unmatched to any gene: 10. CDR3 in amino acids: CASTRDRAIYEQYF. DNA for the CDR3: TGTGCCAGTACCCGGGACAGGGCTATTTACGAGCAGTACTTC.

The chain carries TRBV2 and TRBJ2-7; 7 bases agree with TRBD1. V was clipped by 5 bases and J by 2 bases; unmatched bases: 9. The CDR3 is 15 amino acids. Germline lookup yields CDR1 SNHLY and CDR2 FYNNEI. The CDR3 nucleotides read TGTGCCAGCAGTACTGGTGGACAGGTGGCCTACGAGCAGTACTTC. Its protein is CASSTGGQVAYEQYF. Together with reference TRBV2 and TRBJ2-7, the CDR3 gives the full variable domain: EPEVTQTPSHQVTQMGQEVILRCVPISNHLYFYWYRQILGQKVEFLVSFYNNEISEKSEIFDDQFSVERPDGSNFTLKIRSTKLEDSAMYFCASSTGGQVAYEQYFGPGTRLTVT.

This chain joins TRBV5-5 and TRBJ2-2, with 9 bases that match TRBD1. CDR3 length equals 16 residues. The V gene's germline CDR1 is SGHKS and CDR2 YYEKEE (reference sequence). V dropped 3 bases and J dropped 4; count of bases not matched to a gene: 7. CDR3: CASSWTGTGTTGELFF. The CDR3 nucleotides are TGTGCCAGCAGCTGGACCGGGACAGGGACCACCGGGGAGCTGTTTTTT.

The table lists this clone with a few counts. The rearrangement joins TRBV6-2 or TRBV6-3 to TRBJ1-5; tentatively, D is TRBD1 (6 bases). The CDR3 covers 17 residues. Deletions cut 2 bases from V and 2 bases from J, with 16 bases between. Germline CDR1 is MNHEY and CDR2 is SVGEGT. The CDR3 nucleotides are TGTGCCAGCAGTTACGGGATGAGGGGGTATGGCAATCAGCCCCAGCATTTT. Its translation is CASSYGMRGYGNQPQHF.

The gene calls are TRBV19 and TRBJ2-2; no clear D gene. The germline V gene has CDR1 LNHDA and CDR2 SQIVND (reference sequence). With 5 bases removed from V and 3 bases from J, the gap between germline ends came to 4 bases. The CDR3 extends over 12 amino acids. CDR3 coding DNA: TGTGCCAGTAGTCCGGACACCGGGGAGCTGTTTTTT. Its protein is CASSPDTGELFF.

This clone showed up just a few times. The sample holds other DNA sequences that translate to the same CDR3. The chain links TRBV5-4 to TRBJ2-7; 11 nucleotides match TRBD1. Unmatched junction bases numbered 3, after V lost 4 bases and J lost 0 bases. Germline V gives CDR1 SGHNT, CDR2 YYREEE (reference sequence). The CDR3 totals 15 residues. CDR3 protein: CASSLGTGGSYEQYF. CDR3 DNA sequence: TGTGCCAGCAGCCTCGGGACAGGGGGCTCCTACGAGCAGTACTTC.

This clone appeared once. This chain uses TRBV28 with TRBJ1-5; D ambiguous. From germline, CDR1 is MDHEN and CDR2 SYDVKM. Trimming took off 4 bases at V and 11 bases at J, with 15 bases between the two ends. The CDR3 is 13 amino acids. The CDR3: CASSSRESEAQHF. CDR3 DNA: TGTGCCAGCAGTTCGCGCGAGTCAGAGGCCCAGCATTTT.

The chain employs TRBV7-8 and TRBJ1-1, with TRBD1 identical over 7 bases. V lost 5 bases, J lost 2 bases, and 8 bases stayed unmatched. This CDR3 contains 15 residues. Germline CDR1 reads SGHVS; CDR2 reads FQNEAQ. In nucleotides, the CDR3 is TGTGCCAGCAGCACAGTTGGACAGGCTAACACTGAAGCTTTCTTT. Its translation: CASSTVGQANTEAFF. Using reference TRBV7-8 and TRBJ1-1 for the parts outside the CDR3, the full variable domain is GAGVSQSPRYKVAKRGQDVALRCDPISGHVSLFWYQQALGQGPEFLTYFQNEAQLDKSGLPSDRFFAERPEGSVSTLKIQRTQQEDSAVYLCASSTVGQANTEAFFGQGTRLTVV.